The rows below give T cell receptor beta chains drawn from one sample of a study of CD8 T cells in Susac syndrome. TCRdb used MiXCR to reprocess the immunoSEQ multiplex PCR reads, holding one entry per CDR3 protein. The table has fewer than 85,000 distinct CDR3 sequences, roughly 94% seen once. The specimen sequenced was CD8+ T cells from PBMCs. These TCRs come from a human donor with Susac syndrome. The CDR3 runs from the conserved cysteine through the conserved F or W. The order of the fields is V gene, D gene, clone size, J gene, CDR3 length, CDR3 DNA, CDR3 protein. D genes are given only for firm matches. Clone size appears in some rows only: once, few, many, or a class for an expanded clone.

V gene: TRBV6-2/TRBV6-3
D gene: TRBD1
clone size: .
J gene: TRBJ2-7
CDR3 length: 17
CDR3 DNA: TGTGCCAGCAGTTACGAGGCAGGGGGCGCGGGGATCCACGAGCAGTACTTC
CDR3 protein: CASSYEAGGAGIHEQYF

V gene: TRBV10-3
D gene: TRBD2
clone size: .
J gene: TRBJ2-2
CDR3 length: 15
CDR3 DNA: TGTGCCATCAACCAGCGGGGGGCGAACACCGGGGAGCTGTTTTTT
CDR3 protein: CAINQRGANTGELFF

V gene: TRBV27
D gene: .
clone size: .
J gene: TRBJ1-2
CDR3 length: 11
CDR3 DNA: TGTGCCAGCAGTGGGCCCTATGGCTACACCTTC
CDR3 protein: CASSGPYGYTF

V gene: TRBV4-3
D gene: .
clone size: once
J gene: TRBJ1-1
CDR3 length: 14
CDR3 DNA: TGCGCCAGCAGCCAAGGGTCGGGGGACACTGAAGCTTTCTTT
CDR3 protein: CASSQGSGDTEAFF

V gene: TRBV7-3
D gene: .
clone size: .
J gene: TRBJ2-7
CDR3 length: 13
CDR3 DNA: TGTGCCAGCAGATATGGGAGCTCCTACGAGCAGTACTTC
CDR3 protein: CASRYGSSYEQYF

V gene: TRBV20-1
D gene: .
clone size: .
J gene: TRBJ1-2
CDR3 length: 18
CDR3 DNA: TGCAGTGCTAGAGTCTACCCACGGGACACCGAGATGGACTATGGCTACACCTTC
CDR3 protein: CSARVYPRDTEMDYGYTF

V gene: TRBV6-1
D gene: .
clone size: .
J gene: TRBJ1-5
CDR3 length: 15
CDR3 DNA: TGTGCCAGCAGTGAAGACGACAGCTCCACTCAGCCCCAGCATTTT
CDR3 protein: CASSEDDSSTQPQHF

V gene: TRBV7-9
D gene: .
clone size: .
J gene: TRBJ2-7
CDR3 length: 16
CDR3 DNA: TGTGCCAGCAGCTTAGGTCGGCAGGGGCCAACCTACGAGCAGTACTTC
CDR3 protein: CASSLGRQGPTYEQYF

V gene: TRBV29-1
D gene: .
clone size: .
J gene: TRBJ2-1
CDR3 length: 13
CDR3 DNA: TGCAGCGTTGAACGACGCCCGGGGGATGAGCAGTTCTTC
CDR3 protein: CSVERRPGDEQFF

V gene: TRBV4-1
D gene: .
clone size: .
J gene: TRBJ2-2
CDR3 length: 16
CDR3 DNA: TGCGCCAGCAGCCAGCCCCTACTAGGGAACACCGGGGAGCTGTTTTTT
CDR3 protein: CASSQPLLGNTGELFF

V gene: TRBV27
D gene: .
clone size: .
J gene: TRBJ2-3
CDR3 length: 12
CDR3 DNA: TGTGCCAGCAGCCTCAGGCCAGATACGCAGTATTTT
CDR3 protein: CASSLRPDTQYF

V gene: TRBV7-2
D gene: TRBD1
clone size: once
J gene: TRBJ1-1
CDR3 length: 17
CDR3 DNA: TGTGCCAGCACCCTGGAGGGGACAGGGGGCTCTCGGGTATGGGCTTTCTTT
CDR3 protein: CASTLEGTGGSRVWAFF

V gene: TRBV7-9
D gene: .
clone size: .
J gene: TRBJ2-1
CDR3 length: 15
CDR3 DNA: TGTGCCAGCAGGGGACCGGGGTTCACCTACAATGAGCAGTTCTTC
CDR3 protein: CASRGPGFTYNEQFF

V gene: TRBV15
D gene: TRBD1
clone size: .
J gene: TRBJ2-1
CDR3 length: 18
CDR3 DNA: TGTGCCACCAGCAGAGTGGCGGACAGGGGCTTCACCTACAATGAGCAGTTCTTC
CDR3 protein: CATSRVADRGFTYNEQFF

V gene: TRBV11-2
D gene: TRBD2
clone size: .
J gene: TRBJ2-1
CDR3 length: 16
CDR3 DNA: TGTGCCAGCAGCTTATCTCGACTAGCGGGGTGGAATGAGCAGTTCTTC
CDR3 protein: CASSLSRLAGWNEQFF

V gene: TRBV6-5
D gene: TRBD1
clone size: .
J gene: TRBJ1-5
CDR3 length: 13
CDR3 DNA: TGTGCCACCCGACAGGGCGGCAATCAGCCCCAGCATTTT
CDR3 protein: CATRQGGNQPQHF

V gene: TRBV5-1
D gene: TRBD1
clone size: .
J gene: TRBJ2-7
CDR3 length: 13
CDR3 DNA: TGCGCCAGCAGCTTGGCACAGGGGGGCGAGCAGTACTTC
CDR3 protein: CASSLAQGGEQYF

V gene: TRBV20-1
D gene: .
clone size: .
J gene: TRBJ2-1
CDR3 length: 12
CDR3 DNA: TGCAGTGGAAGGGGTTGGTACAATGAGCAGTTCTTC
CDR3 protein: CSGRGWYNEQFF

V gene: TRBV24-1
D gene: .
clone size: once
J gene: TRBJ2-1
CDR3 length: 13
CDR3 DNA: TGTGCCACCAGTGACAGGGGAGACGATGAGCAGTTCTTC
CDR3 protein: CATSDRGDDEQFF

V gene: TRBV7-9
D gene: .
clone size: .
J gene: TRBJ1-2
CDR3 length: 14
CDR3 DNA: TGTGCCAGCAGCTTAGTGGTCCTTAACTATGGCTACACCTTC
CDR3 protein: CASSLVVLNYGYTF

V gene: TRBV7-9
D gene: .
clone size: .
J gene: TRBJ2-5
CDR3 length: 15
CDR3 DNA: TGTGCCAGCAGCCTCCTTCTTGCGCTGCAAGAGACCCAGTACTTC
CDR3 protein: CASSLLLALQETQYF

V gene: TRBV27
D gene: .
clone size: .
J gene: TRBJ2-7
CDR3 length: 13
CDR3 DNA: TGTGCCAGCAGTTTGGACAGCGGTTACGAGCAGTACTTC
CDR3 protein: CASSLDSGYEQYF

V gene: TRBV20-1
D gene: TRBD1
clone size: .
J gene: TRBJ2-7
CDR3 length: 14
CDR3 DNA: TGCAGTGCTAGAGATCGAGACAGGGAATGGGAGCAGTACTTC
CDR3 protein: CSARDRDREWEQYF

V gene: TRBV9
D gene: .
clone size: .
J gene: TRBJ2-7
CDR3 length: 14
CDR3 DNA: TGTGCCAGCAGCGTAGTGGGGTCTTTGGACGAGCAGTACTTC
CDR3 protein: CASSVVGSLDEQYF

V gene: TRBV29-1
D gene: TRBD2
clone size: .
J gene: TRBJ2-5
CDR3 length: 14
CDR3 DNA: TGCAGCGTTGAGACGGGACTAAACCAAGAGACCCAGTACTTC
CDR3 protein: CSVETGLNQETQYF

V gene: TRBV6-5
D gene: .
clone size: .
J gene: TRBJ2-7
CDR3 length: 15
CDR3 DNA: TGTGCCAGCAGTTACTCTGGGCACGGGATCTACGAGCAGTACTTC
CDR3 protein: CASSYSGHGIYEQYF

V gene: TRBV25-1
D gene: .
clone size: .
J gene: TRBJ1-2
CDR3 length: 11
CDR3 DNA: TGTGCCAGCAGTTTTGGCCATGGCTACACCTTC
CDR3 protein: CASSFGHGYTF

V gene: TRBV30
D gene: .
clone size: .
J gene: TRBJ2-2
CDR3 length: 12
CDR3 DNA: TGTGCCTGGAGTGTGCGAACCGGGGAGCTGTTTTTT
CDR3 protein: CAWSVRTGELFF

V gene: TRBV5-6
D gene: TRBD1
clone size: .
J gene: TRBJ2-5
CDR3 length: 14
CDR3 DNA: TGTGCCAGCGGCGAGACAGGGCTCCAAGAGACCCAGTACTTC
CDR3 protein: CASGETGLQETQYF

V gene: TRBV20-1
D gene: .
clone size: few
J gene: TRBJ1-2
CDR3 length: 9
CDR3 DNA: TGCAGTGCTAGGAATGGCTACACCTTC
CDR3 protein: CSARNGYTF

V gene: TRBV20-1
D gene: .
clone size: .
J gene: TRBJ1-2
CDR3 length: 17
CDR3 DNA: TGCAGTGCTAGAGATCTATGGGGAACACCTACAGAAGATGGCTACACCTTC
CDR3 protein: CSARDLWGTPTEDGYTF

V gene: TRBV4-1
D gene: .
clone size: .
J gene: TRBJ1-2
CDR3 length: 12
CDR3 DNA: TGCGCCAGCAGCCAAGGGGGAAGTGGCTACACCTTC
CDR3 protein: CASSQGGSGYTF

V gene: TRBV7-9
D gene: .
clone size: .
J gene: TRBJ2-7
CDR3 length: 15
CDR3 DNA: TGTGCCAGCACCCTAGGGGGAGGCAGGGGGAACGAGCAGTACTTC
CDR3 protein: CASTLGGGRGNEQYF

V gene: TRBV28
D gene: .
clone size: .
J gene: TRBJ2-5
CDR3 length: 15
CDR3 DNA: TGTGCCAGCTTTTTAATGGGCGGGGATCAAGAGACCCAGTACTTC
CDR3 protein: CASFLMGGDQETQYF

V gene: TRBV9
D gene: .
clone size: .
J gene: TRBJ2-5
CDR3 length: 13
CDR3 DNA: TGTGCCAGCAGCGTATGGGGGGACGAGACCCAGTACTTC
CDR3 protein: CASSVWGDETQYF

V gene: TRBV19
D gene: TRBD1
clone size: .
J gene: TRBJ1-5
CDR3 length: 15
CDR3 DNA: TGTGCCAGTAGTGGATGGGACAGGGGGGACCAGCCCCAGCATTTT
CDR3 protein: CASSGWDRGDQPQHF

V gene: TRBV18
D gene: TRBD1
clone size: .
J gene: TRBJ2-1
CDR3 length: 16
CDR3 DNA: TGTGCCAGCTCACCACGGGCAAGGGACAGAACTTTCGAGCAGTTCTTC
CDR3 protein: CASSPRARDRTFEQFF

V gene: TRBV7-9
D gene: TRBD1
clone size: .
J gene: TRBJ1-2
CDR3 length: 14
CDR3 DNA: TGTGCCAGCAGCCCTTTACTACAGGGGTATGGCTACACCTTC
CDR3 protein: CASSPLLQGYGYTF

V gene: TRBV7-9
D gene: .
clone size: .
J gene: TRBJ2-1
CDR3 length: 13
CDR3 DNA: TGTGCCAGCAGACCCCGGGGCTACAATGAGCAGTTCTTC
CDR3 protein: CASRPRGYNEQFF

V gene: TRBV9
D gene: .
clone size: .
J gene: TRBJ2-2
CDR3 length: 11
CDR3 DNA: TGTGCCAGCAGCGGCGCCGGGGAGCTGTTTTTT
CDR3 protein: CASSGAGELFF

V gene: TRBV5-6
D gene: TRBD2
clone size: .
J gene: TRBJ2-1
CDR3 length: 15
CDR3 DNA: TGTGCCAGCAGCTGGAAAGCGGGGGGGTACAATGAGCAGTTCTTC
CDR3 protein: CASSWKAGGYNEQFF

V gene: TRBV28
D gene: .
clone size: .
J gene: TRBJ2-2
CDR3 length: 15
CDR3 DNA: TGTGCCAGCACCATACCAAGCGAGGCGGACGGGGAGCTGTTTTTT
CDR3 protein: CASTIPSEADGELFF

V gene: TRBV27
D gene: .
clone size: .
J gene: TRBJ2-5
CDR3 length: 15
CDR3 DNA: TGTGCCAGCAGTTTGGGTTCAGGGATCCGGGAGACCCAGTACTTC
CDR3 protein: CASSLGSGIRETQYF

V gene: TRBV14
D gene: .
clone size: once
J gene: TRBJ2-1
CDR3 length: 12
CDR3 DNA: TGTGCCAGCAGCCTAGGCTGGTCTGAGCAGTTCTTC
CDR3 protein: CASSLGWSEQFF

V gene: TRBV27
D gene: .
clone size: .
J gene: TRBJ1-5
CDR3 length: 12
CDR3 DNA: TGTGCCAGCAGTCAATATACAGGGCCCCAGCATTTT
CDR3 protein: CASSQYTGPQHF

V gene: TRBV18
D gene: TRBD1
clone size: .
J gene: TRBJ2-5
CDR3 length: 15
CDR3 DNA: TGTGCCAGCTCAGGAGCTGGACAGGGCGGAGAGACCCAGTACTTC
CDR3 protein: CASSGAGQGGETQYF

V gene: TRBV7-8
D gene: TRBD1
clone size: .
J gene: TRBJ2-7
CDR3 length: 16
CDR3 DNA: TGTGCCAGCAGCTTCTCCCGACAGGGGCAATCCTACGAGCAGTACTTC
CDR3 protein: CASSFSRQGQSYEQYF

V gene: TRBV6-2/TRBV6-3
D gene: .
clone size: .
J gene: TRBJ1-1
CDR3 length: 11
CDR3 DNA: TGTGCCAGCGGGCGGAACACTGAAGCTTTCTTT
CDR3 protein: CASGRNTEAFF

V gene: TRBV19
D gene: .
clone size: .
J gene: TRBJ2-3
CDR3 length: 10
CDR3 DNA: TGTGCCAGTAGGCTGGACAGGCAGTATTTT
CDR3 protein: CASRLDRQYF

V gene: TRBV6-1
D gene: .
clone size: .
J gene: TRBJ2-7
CDR3 length: 14
CDR3 DNA: TGTGCCAGCAGTGAATTAGGACTTAACTACGAGCAGTACTTC
CDR3 protein: CASSELGLNYEQYF

V gene: TRBV5-6
D gene: .
clone size: .
J gene: TRBJ1-4
CDR3 length: 13
CDR3 DNA: TGTGCCAGCAGCTTGGTCGCAATAGAAAAACTGTTTTTT
CDR3 protein: CASSLVAIEKLFF

V gene: TRBV30
D gene: .
clone size: .
J gene: TRBJ1-1
CDR3 length: 11
CDR3 DNA: TGTGCCTGGAATTCGGGCAGGGGCGCTTTCTTT
CDR3 protein: CAWNSGRGAFF

V gene: TRBV10-2
D gene: .
clone size: .
J gene: TRBJ1-2
CDR3 length: 13
CDR3 DNA: TGCGCCGGATCGGAAGCTGCTAACTATGGCTACACCTTC
CDR3 protein: CAGSEAANYGYTF

V gene: TRBV9
D gene: TRBD2
clone size: .
J gene: TRBJ2-7
CDR3 length: 15
CDR3 DNA: TGTGCCAGCAGCCCAGGAGGCGGGGGGGCAAACGAGCAGTACTTC
CDR3 protein: CASSPGGGGANEQYF

V gene: TRBV24-1
D gene: .
clone size: .
J gene: TRBJ1-5
CDR3 length: 13
CDR3 DNA: TGTGCCACCAGTGATTTGGCGGAACAGCCCCAGCATTTT
CDR3 protein: CATSDLAEQPQHF